Only one count was recorded for the clone carrying this T cell receptor beta chain. 60 Vbeta and 13 Jbeta primers were used in PCR. Here immunoSEQ multiplex PCR was the method, and the copy in TCRdb shows in-frame clones only, minus some. The sample holds under 150,000 clones; 75% to 80% are singletons and the top ten take roughly 5.6%. This sample was taken from a study of cytomegalovirus exposure and HLA in healthy donors. This CDR3 contains 15 residues. The ends were cut back, 6 bases at V and 2 bases at J, with 17 bases in the middle. The V gene's germline CDR1 is LNHDA and CDR2 SQIVND (reference sequence).

V and J are TRBV19 and TRBJ2-7; a weak D match, TRBD2 (5 bases). Sequences were obtained from PBMCs. This TCR came from a woman between 40 and 50 years old in good health and CMV-seropositive. The DNA of the CDR3 is TGTGCCAGTAGCCTCTCTCGGGATCTTACCTACGAGCAGTACTTC. It translates to CASSLSRDLTYEQYF.